The rows below give T cell receptor beta chains drawn from one sample of a study of cytomegalovirus exposure and HLA in healthy donors. TCRdb keeps only in-frame clones here, not all; method: immunoSEQ multiplex PCR. Among more than 95,000 clones listed, under 80% were seen once. The sequencing sample was made of PBMCs. These receptors all come from a woman in her sixties or seventies in good health and CMV-seropositive. CDR3s include the opening cysteine and the closing phenylalanine or tryptophan.

v_call,cdr3_length,cdr3_aa
TRBV30,14,CAWSVDRAGNTIYF
TRBV28,13,CASIPSSGNTIYF
TRBV15,17,CATSRDHLGQGYQPQHF
TRBV7-2,12,CASSSPGYEQYF
TRBV9,15,CASAVSGGGYNEQFF
TRBV4-2,15,CASSQDPGGVYGYTF
TRBV4-3,15,CASSQDGGIYNEQFF
TRBV5-8,16,CASSLGDRFSGNTIYF
TRBV9,16,CASSPRLAGGTDTQYF
TRBV30,14,CAWSVPALHYEQYF
TRBV7-3,17,CASSLSGSQGSGDTQYF
TRBV27,16,CASSLTPDSVSYEQYF
TRBV4-2,17,CASSRLSVGSLNTEAFF
TRBV2,14,CASRSRGHTYEQYF
TRBV5-1,13,CASSPQGAETQYF
TRBV30,13,CARREGLGDTQYF
TRBV15,18,CATSRDILAGAITGELFF
TRBV7-2,16,CASSLVWEFSNSPLHF
TRBV7-2,18,CASSQRLAGGLNVETQYF
TRBV2,13,CASGTFLPDTIYF
TRBV6-1,14,CASNRQGVSYEQYF
TRBV6-9,15,CASSYSGTSGETQYF
TRBV9,14,CASSVGLGVNEQYF
TRBV6-6,15,CASKQPGLAFGELFF
TRBV5-1,12,CASSLTGEAQYF
TRBV6-5,13,CASRGTSTYEQYF